This T cell receptor (beta chain) came from a study of T cell clonotyping in hematopoietic cell transplantation. CDR1 SGHRS and CDR2 YFSETQ come from the germline V gene. The trim removed 3 bases at V and 4 bases at J, leaving 9 bases unmatched. The CDR3 is 15 residues long. A word on this clone: The antigen is not known.

The study, taken as a whole, reports: No sorting was done, leaving CD4 and CD8 contributions mixed. Recipient TCR diversity dropped after transplant; expanded clonotypes rose from day 30 to 180. Broader posttransplant TCR repertoire diversity was predicted by graft donor and pretransplant recipient Inverse Simpson Index values. Few recipient clonotypes overlapped donors; over 95% were de novo at given depth.

This table comes from immunoSEQ multiplex PCR, and its TCRdb copy is limited to in-frame clones, with some not included. Of approximately 5,700 clones in the sample, around 76% were seen once. Sequenced here: peripheral blood mononuclear cells, sampled 100 days after allogeneic stem cell transplant. This sequence was found in a male patient aged 60-69 years who had an allogeneic stem cell transplant, so T cells may come from the graft donor. Some clones in this sample may be carry-over from other donors' samples. The chain couples TRBV5-1 to TRBJ2-7; 8 bases align to TRBD1. In nucleotides, the CDR3 is TGCGCCAGCAGCTCTACAGGGGGAGCCTTGTACGAGCAGTACTTC. It codes for CASSSTGGALYEQYF.